The 14 T cell receptor beta chains below come from one sample, sequenced in a study of blood T cells in healthy people across ages. Primers used in a second PCR of about 7 to 12 cycles were a sample-barcoded 5' primer and a J-beta primer mix. TCRdb re-derived calls from the 5' RACE reads in MiXCR, one entry per CDR3 protein. This sample yields some 760,000 distinct CDR3 sequences, of which approximately 25% are seen a single time; roughly 3.5% belongs to the top ten. These records were also assigned to another study, of T cells of mothers and their children.

Sample: blood. The receptors come from a boy aged 10-17 years in good health.

The rearrangement uses TRBV29-1 and TRBJ2-1, with TRBD1 matching 9 bases. V lost 3 bases, J lost 5 bases, and 8 bases stayed unmatched. Germline assignment: CDR1 SQVTM and CDR2 ANQGSEA. The CDR3 has 15 amino acids. CDR3 amino acids: CSVDLGQGPNNEQFF. The CDR3 bases are TGCAGCGTTGACCTGGGACAGGGTCCAAACAATGAGCAGTTCTTC.

The chain links TRBV20-1 to TRBJ2-5; either TRBD1 or TRBD2 may fit D (7 bases each). In germline, CDR1 is DFQATT, CDR2 SNEGSKA (reference sequence). The CDR3 covers 13 residues. The DNA of the CDR3 is TGCAGCTTTAGGGGGCGGGAGCGGGAGACCCAGTACTTC. This translates into CSFRGRERETQYF.

The V and J genes are TRBV7-8 and TRBJ1-2, with TRBD1 matching over 9 bases. V shed 6 bases and J 10 bases; nucleotides not matched to a gene: 9. Per germline, CDR1 SGHVS and CDR2 FQNEAQ. The CDR3 length is 13 residues. For the CDR3, the DNA is TGTGCCAGCAGAGCGGGACAGGGTGGAGTCTACACCTTC. Amino acids: CASRAGQGGVYTF.

This clonotype was found a few times. The chain links TRBV20-1 to TRBJ2-5; D gene unclear. The CDR3 sequence is 14 residues long. Germline V gene data show CDR1 as DFQATT and CDR2 as SNEGSKA (reference sequence). V was trimmed by 5 bases and J by 5 bases, leaving 18 bases between them. DNA for the CDR3: TGCAGTGCTGGGCGGACGATTTATTCGGAGACCCAGTACTTC. Its translation: CSAGRTIYSETQYF.

This clonotype was seen repeatedly, ten times or more. The chain has TRBV5-8 and TRBJ2-3, with no clear D. Looked up from germline, CDR1 is SGHTS and CDR2 is YDEGEE. The CDR3 extends over 14 amino acids. The V and J ends lost 4 bases and 2 bases respectively, with 11 bases between them. The chain's CDR3 is CASSPGPVTDTQYF. As DNA, the CDR3 is TGTGCCAGCAGCCCTGGACCCGTCACAGATACGCAGTATTTT.

The V gene is TRBV28, the J gene TRBJ1-1; no clear D gene. V was cut by 6 bases and J by 0 bases, with 11 bases left in between. This CDR3 comprises 14 residues. Germline V gives CDR1 MDHEN, CDR2 SYDVKM. The CDR3 DNA is TGTGCCAGCAGGAAGTTAAACATGAACACTGAAGCTTTCTTT. Amino acids: CASRKLNMNTEAFF.

The J gene is TRBJ1-4, the V gene TRBV29-1; D not certain. The CDR3 is 13 amino acids. The germline V and J ends were trimmed by 6 bases and 0 bases, with 8 bases remaining between them. Germline V CDR1 and CDR2: SQVTM, ANQGSEA. The DNA for the CDR3 is TGCAGCGTCAAGAGAACAACTAATGAAAAACTGTTTTTT. Protein sequence: CSVKRTTNEKLFF.

Here the CDR3 DNA reads TGTGCCAGTAGTGACCTAGCGGGAAACACCGGGGAGCTGTTTTTT. Its protein is CASSDLAGNTGELFF. The chain recombines TRBV19 with TRBJ2-2, with 9 positions matching TRBD2. V lost 5 bases and J lost 2; bases outside the gene matches: 3. In germline, CDR1 is LNHDA, CDR2 SQIVND (reference sequence). The CDR3 is 15 residues long.

This clonotype was observed a few times. The V call is TRBV2, the J call TRBJ1-1; 9 bases agree with TRBD1. CDR1 is SNHLY, CDR2 FYNNEI, per germline. Losses at the gene ends were 5 bases for V and 8 bases for J; bases not matched to a gene: 9. This CDR3 region has 14 residues. CDR3: CASSPPGQGREAFF. The CDR3 region has the DNA TGTGCCAGCAGTCCACCGGGACAGGGAAGAGAAGCTTTCTTT. The complete variable domain, with remaining parts taken from reference TRBV2 and TRBJ1-1, reads EPEVTQTPSHQVTQMGQEVILRCVPISNHLYFYWYRQILGQKVEFLVSFYNNEISEKSEIFDDQFSVERPDGSNFTLKIRSTKLEDSAMYFCASSPPGQGREAFFGQGTRLTVV.

The chain employs TRBV4-3 and TRBJ2-2; D unclear. CDR1 is LGHNA, CDR2 YSLEER, per germline. The V gene lost 1 base and the J gene lost 2 bases, with 20 bases spanning the gap. The CDR3 extends over 19 amino acids. CDR3 bases: TGCGCCAGCAGCCAAGTTGGACCCCAAGCGCTGCCAAACACCGGGGAGCTGTTTTTT. This codes for CASSQVGPQALPNTGELFF.

Remarks on this clonotype: One junction end disagrees with the germline gene, perhaps due to a read error. The chain couples TRBV7-9 to TRBJ2-5, with D hard to call. Per germline, CDR1 SEHNR and CDR2 FQNEAQ (reference sequence). The CDR3 contains 13 residues. CDR3: CASSLAAGETQCF. The CDR3 DNA reads TGTGCCAGCAGCTTAGCGGCCGGAGAGACCCAGTGCTTC.

The chain is built from TRBV20-1 and TRBJ1-4, with D maybe TRBD1 (5 bases). V was clipped by 3 bases and J by 6 bases, with 23 bases between them. Germline V CDR1 and CDR2: DFQATT, SNEGSKA (reference sequence). The CDR3 runs to 17 residues. The CDR3 spells CSASYRRGGARDEKLFF. CDR3 DNA sequence: TGCAGTGCTAGTTACCGGCGTGGAGGGGCCCGGGATGAAAAACTGTTTTTT.

The V call is TRBV7-9, the J call TRBJ1-4; D may be TRBD1 (5 bases). Germline V gives CDR1 SEHNR, CDR2 FQNEAQ (reference sequence). V was shortened by 4 bases and J by 7 bases, with 16 bases between the two germline ends. The CDR3 runs to 15 residues. CDR3 amino acids: CASSSLPGPSEKLFF. CDR3 DNA sequence: TGTGCCAGCAGCTCGCTTCCGGGACCTAGTGAAAAACTGTTTTTT.

This chain uses TRBV7-3 with TRBJ2-2; no reliable D call. The germline V gene has CDR1 SGHTA and CDR2 FQGTGA. The CDR3 has 14 amino acids. Trimming took 1 base from V and 7 from J, leaving 10 bases between them. CDR3 in amino acids: CASSLMGYSGELFF. The DNA for the CDR3 is TGTGCCAGCAGCTTAATGGGTTATAGCGGGGAGCTGTTTTTT.